The table lists the clone carrying this T cell receptor beta chain with a few counts. What it binds is not known. The junction shows a germline mismatch at one end, possibly a read error. Germline CDR1 reads MGHRA; CDR2 reads YSYEKL. CDR3 length equals 17 residues. Time point indicated: persistent/refractory GD, antithyroid drugs over 5 years with positive TRAb. PBMCs were the source of the RNA used for TCR sequencing. The record originates from a study of regulatory T cells in long-lasting Graves disease. Study overall: Persistent cases were those of Graves' disease that involved over 5 years of antithyroid drugs with positive TSH receptor antibodies. Findings and limits, study-wide: Thyroid tissue went unstudied; only peripheral blood was examined. Authors noted too few samples as a limitation.

Investigators prepared the TCR beta libraries by applying iRepertoire HTBI primers and Arm-PCR of CDR3 regions. TCRdb recomputed calls from the multiplex PCR reads with MiXCR, one row per CDR3 protein. The repertoire holds roughly 400,000 distinct CDR3 sequences, with around 20% as singletons. V gene TRBV4-1 combines with J gene TRBJ1-4, with a weak D call TRBD1 (6 bases). The sequence derives from a female donor with Graves disease. This specimen consisted of peripheral blood mononuclear cells (PBMCs), obtained when the disease was refractory, from a patient treated with antithyroid drugs. The DNA of the CDR3 is TGCGCCAGCAGCGAAGAGGGGGGAGCCGCCACCAATGAAAAACTGTTTTTT. Encoded protein: CASSEEGGAATNEKLFF.